A single sample gave rise to the 17 T cell receptor beta chains below, sequenced in a study of a mutant IDH1 vaccine in newly diagnosed glioma. Here immunoSEQ multiplex PCR was the method, and the copy in TCRdb shows in-frame clones only, minus some. This sample has tens of thousands of clones, with 65% to 90% found just once. These receptors' targets are unknown. The time point was: week 35, safety follow-up. One vaccine dose held 300 ug of mutant IDH1 20-mer peptide and came with topical imiquimod. The sequences come from PBMCs, collected from a glioma patient whose treatment included an IDH1 peptide vaccine. The source of these receptors is a woman aged 40-49 years with glioma. Some clones in this sample may be carry-over from other donors' samples.

The chain joins TRBV28 to TRBJ1-1; D call uncertain. Germline V gene sequence: CDR1 MDHEN, CDR2 SYDVKM. The CDR3 consists of 14 residues. The V and J ends lost 8 bases and 1 base respectively, with 14 bases between them. CDR3 bases: TGTGCCAGCCGCGGACGGCAGACGAACACTGAAGCTTTCTTT. Protein product: CASRGRQTNTEAFF.

The rearrangement links TRBV7-2 to TRBJ2-7, with no clear D. The CDR3 sequence is 13 residues long. CDR1 and CDR2 (germline): SGHTA, FQGNSA. Deletions cut 3 bases from V and 4 bases from J, with 10 bases between. The CDR3 sequence is CASSFNDGYEQYF. CDR3 DNA: TGTGCCAGCAGCTTTAACGACGGATACGAGCAGTACTTC. The full variable domain, in which reference TRBV7-2 and TRBJ2-7 provide the parts outside the CDR3, is GAGVSQSPSNKVTEKGKDVELRCDPISGHTALYWYRQSLGQGLEFLIYFQGNSAPDKSGLPSDRFSAERTGGSVSTLTIQRTQQEDSAVYLCASSFNDGYEQYFGPGTRLTVT.

The CDR3 coding sequence is TGTGCCAGTAGTATAGAACAGCCGGAAAAACTGTTTTTT. This gives the protein CASSIEQPEKLFF. This chain connects TRBV19 to TRBJ1-4; D not resolved. The CDR3 runs to 13 residues. From germline, CDR1 is LNHDA and CDR2 SQIVND (reference sequence). V lost 0 bases to trimming and J lost 8 bases, with 7 bases between them.

This chain uses TRBV29-1 with TRBJ2-1, with D perhaps TRBD1 (5 bases). The CDR3 is made up of 14 amino acids. Germline CDR1 reads SQVTM; CDR2 reads ANQGSEA. Deletions cut 6 bases from V and 7 bases from J, with 19 bases between. DNA of the CDR3: TGCAGCGTGACCGGACACTCCCAAAGGAATGAGCAGTTCTTC. This translates into CSVTGHSQRNEQFF.

This chain uses TRBV7-9 with TRBJ2-7; a weak D match, TRBD2 (5 bases). Trimming removed 5 bases at V and 8 bases at J, with 13 bases between. CDR1 is SEHNR, CDR2 FQNEAQ, per germline (reference sequence). The CDR3 has 12 amino acids. CDR3 coding DNA: TGTGCCAGCAGCCCACTAGGTCCCAAGCAGTACTTC. Translating gives CASSPLGPKQYF.

The chain links TRBV28 to TRBJ1-1; 7 bases match TRBD1. The junction had 9 bases not matched to a gene; V was cut back by 2 bases and J by 12 bases. In germline, CDR1 is MDHEN, CDR2 SYDVKM. The CDR3 is made up of 13 amino acids. CDR3 bases: TGTGCCAGCAGTTTACCCGGGACAGCTATCCCTTTCTTT. Translation: CASSLPGTAIPFF.

The chain has TRBV27 and TRBJ2-3, with 11 bases lining up with TRBD2. Germline lookup yields CDR1 MNHEY and CDR2 SMNVEV (reference sequence). The length of the CDR3 is 15 residues. The ends lost 8 bases at V and 4 bases at J; junction bases unmatched: 8. The CDR3 nucleotides are TGTGCCAGCGGCTTAGCGGGGGGGAACTCAGATACGCAGTATTTT. It translates to CASGLAGGNSDTQYF.

The gene calls are TRBV27 and TRBJ2-3, with D possibly being TRBD2 (6 bases). The CDR3 covers 14 residues. Germline lookup yields CDR1 MNHEY and CDR2 SMNVEV (reference sequence). Trimming stripped 4 bases from V and 2 bases from J, with 10 bases between. The CDR3 coding sequence is TGTGCCAGCAGTTACCGGGAGCCCACAGATACGCAGTATTTT. As protein: CASSYREPTDTQYF.

V is TRBV27 and J is TRBJ2-5; 9 bases are shared with TRBD2. This CDR3 is 14 amino acids long. The ends lost 6 bases at V and 2 bases at J; junction bases unmatched: 4. The germline V gene has CDR1 MNHEY and CDR2 SMNVEV (reference sequence). For the CDR3, the DNA is TGTGCCAGCAGACTTCTAGCGGGACAAGAGACCCAGTACTTC. Protein product: CASRLLAGQETQYF.

The rearrangement uses TRBV6-5 and TRBJ1-2, with D hard to call. Trimming took 6 bases from V and 3 from J, leaving 17 bases between them. CDR3 length equals 15 residues. From germline, CDR1 is MNHEY and CDR2 SVGAGI. The CDR3 coding sequence is TGTGCCAGCAGCAACACCGGGCATCCCTACTATGGCTACACCTTC. It yields the protein CASSNTGHPYYGYTF.

This chain joins TRBV10-3 and TRBJ1-3; D uncertain. The V and J ends lost 2 bases and 4 bases respectively, with 9 bases between them. The CDR3 sequence is 14 residues long. In germline, CDR1 is ENHRY, CDR2 SYGVKD. This chain's CDR3 is CAISERTEGNTIYF. The CDR3, as DNA: TGTGCCATCAGTGAGAGAACCGAGGGAAACACCATATATTTT.

This rearrangement joins TRBV11-2 to TRBJ1-3; D not resolved. Germline V gene lookup returns CDR1 SGHAT and CDR2 FQNNGV. Trimming removed 2 bases from V and 4 bases from J, with 6 bases in between. This CDR3 contains 13 residues. CDR3 amino acids: CASSLRGGNTIYF. DNA for the CDR3: TGTGCCAGCAGCTTACGGGGAGGAAACACCATATATTTT.

This clone was seen once. The J gene is TRBJ1-4, the V gene TRBV5-4; TRBD1 matches 7 bases. The CDR3 totals 15 residues. V trimming: 3 bases; J trimming: 3 bases; junction bases outside the gene matches: 5. CDR1 and CDR2 (germline): SGHNT, YYREEE (reference sequence). CDR3 sequence reads: CASSSRQGANEKLFF. CDR3 nucleotide sequence: TGTGCCAGCAGCTCCCGCCAGGGGGCTAATGAAAAACTGTTTTTT.

This clone turned up a few times. The V and J genes are TRBV9 and TRBJ1-1, with D possibly being TRBD1 (6 bases). The CDR3 spans 14 residues. Germline lookup yields CDR1 SGDLS and CDR2 YYNGEE. The ends were cut back, 4 bases at V and 3 bases at J, with 13 bases in the middle. The CDR3 spells CASSKQGEDTEAFF. The CDR3 DNA follows: TGTGCCAGCAGCAAACAGGGTGAGGACACTGAAGCTTTCTTT.

This clone was counted only a few times. The rearrangement uses TRBV9 and TRBJ2-1; 9 bases are shared with TRBD2. The V gene's germline CDR1 is SGDLS and CDR2 YYNGEE. The trim removed 0 bases at V and 9 bases at J, leaving 7 bases unmatched. The CDR3 is 15 amino acids. The CDR3 is CASSVGGRAGSEQFF. The CDR3 DNA follows: TGTGCCAGCAGCGTAGGCGGGAGGGCCGGGAGTGAGCAGTTCTTC.

The chain uses TRBV7-2 and TRBJ1-4; D might be TRBD1 (6 bases). The germline CDR1 and CDR2 sequences are SGHTA and FQGNSA. Between the trimmed V and J ends, which lost 0 bases and 8 bases, there was a span of 16 bases. This CDR3 has 16 amino acids. The CDR3: CASSLAGGLSREKLFF. The CDR3 DNA reads TGTGCCAGCAGCTTAGCGGGGGGCCTGTCGCGGGAAAAACTGTTTTTT.

The genes are TRBV5-4 and TRBJ1-5; 7 nucleotides line up with TRBD1. The CDR3 extends over 17 amino acids. Germline assignment: CDR1 SGHNT and CDR2 YYREEE (reference sequence). The ends lost 5 bases at V and 5 bases at J; junction bases unmatched: 16. CDR3 nucleotide sequence: TGTGCCAGCAGGCTTCCCCGGGACAGTTTATTGTATCAGCCCCAGCATTTT. Protein product: CASRLPRDSLLYQPQHF.